Included here is one T cell receptor beta chain sequence, with context. What it binds is unknown. The data stem from a study of T cell clones after liver transplantation. Overall study context: Third-party-reactive TCRbeta sequences from pre-transplant mixed lymphocyte reactions served as antigen-independent comparators. Tolerance: complete withdrawal held at least one year, liver enzymes staying within twice normal. Study results and limitations: Small, mixed patient groups and varying post-transplant times limit these conclusions. Graft donor-reactive T cells may have migrated into the graft rather than being deleted.

The assay was immunoSEQ multiplex PCR, and TCRdb's table has in-frame clones only and misses some. The table lists under 55,000 clones, around 84% of them singletons. The germline V and J ends were trimmed by 1 base and 5 bases, with 18 bases remaining between them. The CDR3 contains 16 residues. Germline lookup yields CDR1 SGHNT and CDR2 YYREEE (reference sequence). The chain recombines TRBV5-4 with TRBJ2-5; possibly TRBD1 for D (5 bases). This clonotype originated in a human patient who received a liver transplant. T cells may partly derive from the graft donor. The source was CD4+ T cells from blood, collected 24 months after liver transplant. CDR3 loop: CASSLKQGLVGETQYF. For the CDR3, the DNA is TGTGCCAGCAGCTTGAAGCAGGGCTTGGTAGGGGAGACCCAGTACTTC.